This is a list of T cell receptor beta chains from one sample in a study of tumor-infiltrating lymphocytes in primary liver carcinoma. A single record per CDR3 protein comes from TCRdb applying MiXCR to the multiplex PCR reads. The sample lists fewer than 200,000 distinct CDR3 sequences, approximately 80% occurring once. Sequencing input: tumor tissue from primary liver carcinoma. These receptors originate from a man aged 35-49 years with primary liver carcinoma and hepatitis B virus infection. CDR3s leave out the opening cysteine and the closing phenylalanine or tryptophan. The order of the fields is J gene, V gene, CDR3 protein.

>TRBJ2-7|TRBV30
AWSGGRAYEQY
>TRBJ2-7|TRBV9
ASSGTIYEQY
>TRBJ2-1|TRBV5-4
ASSLLDHTNEQF
>TRBJ1-2|TRBV6-1
ASSPQRTGGYT
>TRBJ2-7|TRBV14
ASSQDQDSGEFRKQY
>TRBJ1-1|TRBV12-3/TRBV12-4
ASSFSDANTESF
>TRBJ1-5|TRBV11-2
ASSLVEVTGSNQPQH
>TRBJ2-1|TRBV6-1
ASSVTGSSCNEQI
>TRBJ2-7|TRBV7-6
ASKLAGETYEQY
>TRBJ2-1|TRBV11-2
ASSFSGPLGIEQF
>TRBJ2-7|TRBV4-1
ASSHDIGRGPYEQY
>TRBJ1-1|TRBV12-3/TRBV12-4
ASGSSDANAEAF
>TRBJ1-2|TRBV21-1
TSSKAGTGDDRPWGFT
>TRBJ2-5|TRBV28
ASMPDRMVETQY
>TRBJ1-1|TRBV30
AWSMRWDTEAF
>TRBJ2-2|TRBV4-1
ASSQDYGSNTGELF
>TRBJ1-6|TRBV11-1
ASIRTLVSPLH
>TRBJ2-5|TRBV6-2/TRBV6-3
VSSFVQTQY
>TRBJ2-2|TRBV28
ASRLAGVVNTGELL
>TRBJ2-1|TRBV5-1
AGSLTAVNEQF
>TRBJ2-5|TRBV5-4
VKSNLGQGAAQETQY
>TRBJ2-1|TRBV30
AWEEYNDQF
>TRBJ2-3|TRBV24-1
ATSYSGGLTDTQY
>TRBJ2-2|TRBV12-3/TRBV12-4
ASMESANTGELF
>TRBJ2-3|TRBV12-3/TRBV12-4
ASSLSKPGYPAGTDTQY
>TRBJ2-5|TRBV10-3
AISDREKGMEAQY
>TRBJ1-2|TRBV30
AWSVVGGTYGYT
>TRBJ1-1|TRBV6-6
AISIGGTTEAF
>TRBJ2-7|TRBV13
ASSSYTCSGEQY
>TRBJ2-7|TRBV10-3
ASSEAGECSYEQY
>TRBJ2-7|TRBV20-1
SAPLYRDEQY
>TRBJ2-3|TRBV11-1
ANFSGGSSVGARTDTQY
>TRBJ2-5|TRBV7-8
ASSLAGRGTLETKY
>TRBJ2-7|TRBV29-1
SVMTTGTGTPYEQY
>TRBJ1-2|TRBV4-3
ANSQDEGTGTRNYGYA
>TRBJ1-1|TRBV29-1
SVEDRGIENTEAF
>TRBJ2-1|TRBV5-1
ASSFRREIDEQF
>TRBJ1-4|TRBV29-1
SVARGRSEKLF
>TRBJ2-1|TRBV7-9
TSSSGGRDNEQF
>TRBJ2-1|TRBV28
ASSLGTSGEQI
>TRBJ2-2|TRBV11-2
ASSLLTSGGTGELF
>TRBJ2-1|TRBV5-1
VSSSYRGEQF